A selection of T cell receptor beta chains follows, all from one sample in a study of blood T cells in healthy people across ages. TCRdb processed the 5' RACE reads anew with MiXCR; each CDR3 protein has one entry. In the table there are 720,000 or so distinct CDR3 sequences, around 38% of which are singletons. Specimen: blood. Receptors were obtained from a man older than 75 in good health. CDR3s include the opening cysteine and the closing phenylalanine or tryptophan. A D gene is named only where the DNA matches it firmly. A clone size is listed for some rows: how often the clone was seen (once, few, many), or a class if it is expanded.

len	abundance	d_gene	j_gene	v_gene	CDR3nt	CDR3aa
15	NA	NA	TRBJ2-3	TRBV11-2	TGTGCCAGCAGCTTAGTCACGGGGGCCACAGATACGCAGTATTTT	CASSLVTGATDTQYF
15	NA	NA	TRBJ2-5	TRBV12-3/TRBV12-4	TGTGCCAGCAGTCTAACGGGGCAGATGCAAGAGACCCAGTACTTC	CASSLTGQMQETQYF
13	few	NA	TRBJ2-5	TRBV12-3/TRBV12-4	TGTGCCAGCACCTCTTTCATTGGGGAGACCCAGTACTTC	CASTSFIGETQYF
15	many	NA	TRBJ2-3	TRBV7-3	TGTGCCAGCAGCTTAGGTCCGGGTCGCACAGATACGCAGTATTTT	CASSLGPGRTDTQYF
17	few	TRBD2	TRBJ2-1	TRBV10-3	TGTGCCATCAGTGCTCCCCGCGACGGGGGGTCCTACAATGAGCAGTTCTTC	CAISAPRDGGSYNEQFF
13	NA	NA	TRBJ2-7	TRBV9	TGTGCCAGCAGCGGCACAATCTCCTCCGAGCAGTACTTC	CASSGTISSEQYF
14	NA	TRBD1	TRBJ2-5	TRBV6-2/TRBV6-3	TGTGCCAGCAGTGCGGACAGGGTGGTAGAGACCCAGTACTTC	CASSADRVVETQYF
14	few	NA	TRBJ2-5	TRBV12-3/TRBV12-4	TGTGCCAGCAGTTTAGCAACGGCGGGAGAGACCCAGTACTTC	CASSLATAGETQYF
14	once	TRBD1	TRBJ2-2	TRBV20-1	TGCAGTGCTAGGAGACAGGGGGTGACCGGGGAGCTGTTTTTT	CSARRQGVTGELFF
12	NA	NA	TRBJ1-2	TRBV6-2/TRBV6-3	TGTGCCAGCACCAACGGGGCCTATGGCTACACCTTC	CASTNGAYGYTF
15	once	TRBD1	TRBJ2-5	TRBV9	TGTGCCAGCAGCGTAACTGGGACAGGGGGACAGACCCAGTACTTC	CASSVTGTGGQTQYF
14	NA	TRBD1	TRBJ2-7	TRBV6-2/TRBV6-3	TGTGCCAGCAGTCGAGGACAGGGGGTAAACGAGCAGTACTTC	CASSRGQGVNEQYF
15	few	NA	TRBJ2-3	TRBV10-1	TGCGCCACCAAGGCTTCGACTGCCCTCACAGATACGCAGTATTTT	CATKASTALTDTQYF
14	NA	TRBD1	TRBJ1-3	TRBV3-1	TGTGCCAGCAGCCAGACAGGGGGCGCCGGCACCATATATTTT	CASSQTGGAGTIYF
14	NA	NA	TRBJ2-3	TRBV7-2	TGTGCCAGCAGCTTAGAGGATAGATCAGATACGCAGTATTTT	CASSLEDRSDTQYF
11	NA	NA	TRBJ2-3	TRBV20-1	TGCAGTGCCCCGGAAGGGCGGGGACAGTATTTT	CSAPEGRGQYF
17	few	NA	TRBJ2-7	TRBV20-1	TGCAGTGCTAGAGATGATCGGCCATCCGGTATTTTATACGAGCAGTACTTC	CSARDDRPSGILYEQYF
11	few	NA	TRBJ2-7	TRBV5-6	TGTGCCAGCAGCTCCGCAGCCAGGCAGTACTTC	CASSSAARQYF
14	few	TRBD1	TRBJ2-3	TRBV20-1	TGCAGTGCACGACAGGGTTCCCTCACAGATACGCAGTATTTT	CSARQGSLTDTQYF
15	NA	TRBD1	TRBJ2-5	TRBV28	TGTGCCAGCAGTCCCCAACGACAGGGGGCGAGAGAGCGGTACTTC	CASSPQRQGARERYF
13	NA	NA	TRBJ2-6	TRBV5-1	TGCGCCAGCAGCGTGGAGGTAGTAACCGTCCTGACTTTC	CASSVEVVTVLTF
15	NA	TRBD2	TRBJ2-7	TRBV25-1	TGTGCCAGCAAGTCCACTAGCGGGACCTACAATGAGCAGTACTTC	CASKSTSGTYNEQYF
12	many	TRBD1	TRBJ2-5	TRBV29-1	TGCAGCGCGACAGGGGTCAACCCGACCCAGTACTTC	CSATGVNPTQYF
15	NA	TRBD1	TRBJ1-5	TRBV13	TGTGCCAGCAGCTTAGGAGGGACAGGGGATCAGCCCCAGCATTTT	CASSLGGTGDQPQHF
15	NA	TRBD2	TRBJ2-5	TRBV24-1	TGTGCCACCATGGGAAGTTGGGAGGGACAAGAGACCCAGTACTTC	CATMGSWEGQETQYF
14	NA	NA	TRBJ2-5	TRBV4-3	TGCGCCAGCAGCCAACAACATGGTGGAGAGACCCAGTACTTC	CASSQQHGGETQYF
14	many	NA	TRBJ2-5	TRBV5-1	TGCGCCAGCAGCTTGGGTGTGGCGGGGGAGACCCAGTACTTC	CASSLGVAGETQYF
15	few	NA	TRBJ2-5	TRBV5-4	TGTGCCAGCAGCTTGGTGGCAGGGGACGGGAAGACCCAGTACTTC	CASSLVAGDGKTQYF
18	few	TRBD1	TRBJ1-2	TRBV7-9	TGTGCCAGCAGCGCCGGTCTGGGCGACTCGGGACAGGGGAATGGCTACACCTTC	CASSAGLGDSGQGNGYTF
14	many	NA	TRBJ2-1	TRBV27	TGTGCCAGCAGTTTTCGACCTCTATACAATGAGCAGTTCTTC	CASSFRPLYNEQFF
11	few	NA	TRBJ2-1	TRBV4-1	TGCGCCAGCAGAGGGCAGCCTGAGCAGTTCTTC	CASRGQPEQFF
14	NA	TRBD2	TRBJ2-4	TRBV27	TGTGCCAGCAGTTTACTGGCCGGGGGGAACATTCAGTACTTC	CASSLLAGGNIQYF
18	NA	TRBD2	TRBJ2-3	TRBV4-3	TGCGCCAGCAGCCAAAGCCCCACTCTAGCGGGGGCCACAGATACGCAGTATTTT	CASSQSPTLAGATDTQYF
14	NA	NA	TRBJ2-7	TRBV28	TGTGTCAGCAGTTTGACAGGCCTCTCCTACGAGCAGTACTTC	CVSSLTGLSYEQYF
13	many	NA	TRBJ2-7	TRBV29-1	TGCAGCGTCCTCCGGGACCGATCCTACGAGCAGTACTTC	CSVLRDRSYEQYF
15	NA	NA	TRBJ1-2	TRBV2	TGTGCCAGCAGTGTAAGGACAGCTGCTAACTATGGCTACACCTTC	CASSVRTAANYGYTF
14	NA	NA	TRBJ2-7	TRBV28	TGTGCCAGCAGTCAACTAGCAATAAACTACGAGCAGTACTTC	CASSQLAINYEQYF
13	few	NA	TRBJ2-7	TRBV29-1	TGCAGCGTTGCTTGGCCCAGAACCTACGAGCAGTACTTC	CSVAWPRTYEQYF
15	NA	NA	TRBJ1-1	TRBV7-9	TGTGCCAGCAGCCCCGGGACGGTTCTGAACACTGAAGCTTTCTTT	CASSPGTVLNTEAFF
21	NA	NA	TRBJ2-3	TRBV21-1	TGTGCCAGCAGCGAAGGGTCCCAAGTGAACAGGGGAAGAAGTGGCACAGATACGCAGTATTTT	CASSEGSQVNRGRSGTDTQYF
12	NA	NA	TRBJ2-1	TRBV6-5	TGTGCCGGCAGTTACAGGGGAGGAGGGCAGTTCTTC	CAGSYRGGGQFF
16	NA	NA	TRBJ1-4	TRBV4-3	TGCGCCAGCAGCCAAGATAATCGGGGGGCGGGTGAAAAACTGTTTTTT	CASSQDNRGAGEKLFF
14	NA	TRBD2	TRBJ2-1	TRBV5-6	TGTGCCAGTATAAGCGGGAGGGCCCGCAATGAGCAGTTCTTC	CASISGRARNEQFF
14	few	NA	TRBJ2-5	TRBV30	TGTGCCTGGAGTGTAGGAGGCGGCCAAGAGACCCAGTACTTC	CAWSVGGGQETQYF
16	few	TRBD1	TRBJ1-6	TRBV6-6	TGTGCCAGCAGTTACACAGGGGACCTCTATAATTCACCCCTCCACTTT	CASSYTGDLYNSPLHF
16	few	TRBD1	TRBJ1-2	TRBV6-5	TGTGCCAGCAGTTCCAACTTCAAGACAGGGGATCGGGGCTACACCTTC	CASSSNFKTGDRGYTF
16	NA	TRBD1	TRBJ2-1	TRBV10-2	TGCGCCAGCAGTGCCCCCACAGGGGCTCTCTACAATGAGCAGTTCTTC	CASSAPTGALYNEQFF
16	few	NA	TRBJ2-1	TRBV6-5	TGTGCCAGCAGGCCTACTAGGTCCGGATGGAACAATGAGCAGTTCTTC	CASRPTRSGWNNEQFF
14	NA	NA	TRBJ2-2	TRBV11-3	TGTGCCAGCACCATAACAGGGAACACCGGGGAGCTGTTTTTT	CASTITGNTGELFF
17	once	NA	TRBJ1-5	TRBV7-2	TGTGCCAGCAGCTTAGCCCACGATCTAAATAGCAATCAGCCCCAGCATTTT	CASSLAHDLNSNQPQHF
17	once	NA	TRBJ2-4	TRBV7-9	TGTGCCAGCAGCCCATTACGGGGGTTTGCAGCCAAAAACATTCAGTACTTC	CASSPLRGFAAKNIQYF
16	NA	NA	TRBJ2-2	TRBV6-5	TGTGCCAGCAGTCCCTCTCGGGCCCTTAGCACCGGGGAGCTGTTTTTT	CASSPSRALSTGELFF
15	few	TRBD1	TRBJ2-7	TRBV12-5	TGTGCTAGTGGTTTAGGGACAGGGCTTGGATACGAGCAGTACTTC	CASGLGTGLGYEQYF
15	NA	NA	TRBJ2-3	TRBV6-5	TGTGCCAGCACCGAGGGTGGGATGGGCACAGATACGCAGTATTTT	CASTEGGMGTDTQYF
14	few	NA	TRBJ2-1	TRBV5-1	TGCGCCAGCACTTGGGACAATAAGAGGGATGAGCAGTTCTTC	CASTWDNKRDEQFF